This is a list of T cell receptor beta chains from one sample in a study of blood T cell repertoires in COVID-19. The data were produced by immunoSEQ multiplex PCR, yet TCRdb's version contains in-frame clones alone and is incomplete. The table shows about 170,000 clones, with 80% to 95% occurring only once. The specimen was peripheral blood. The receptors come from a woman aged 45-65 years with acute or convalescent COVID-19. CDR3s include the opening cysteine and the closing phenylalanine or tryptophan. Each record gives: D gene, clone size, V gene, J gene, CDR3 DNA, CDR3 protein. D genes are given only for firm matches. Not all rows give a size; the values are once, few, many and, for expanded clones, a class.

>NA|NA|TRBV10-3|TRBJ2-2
TGTGCCATCGAAGCTCACACCGGGGAGCTGTTTTTT
CAIEAHTGELFF
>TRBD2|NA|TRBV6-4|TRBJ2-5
TGTGCCAGCACCGACTTCCCTCATTGGCGCGGGAGGGTACAGAAGACCCAGTACTTC
CASTDFPHWRGRVQKTQYF
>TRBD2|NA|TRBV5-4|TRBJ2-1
TGTGCCAGCAGCCCCAAGACTAGCGGGGGGGCCTGGGAGCAGTTCTTC
CASSPKTSGGAWEQFF
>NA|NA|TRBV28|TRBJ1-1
TGTGCCAGCAGTTTGGACAGATATTCGGGGAACACTGAAGCTTTCTTT
CASSLDRYSGNTEAFF
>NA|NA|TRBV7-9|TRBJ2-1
TGTGCCAGCAGCTCGATCAGCTCCTACAATGAGCAGTTCTTC
CASSSISSYNEQFF
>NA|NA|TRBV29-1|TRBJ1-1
TGCAGCGCCCCCAGCCGGGGAGGGGACACTGAAGCTTTCTTT
CSAPSRGGDTEAFF
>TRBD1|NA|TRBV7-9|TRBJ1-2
TGTGCCAGCAGCCTACCGACAGGGGGGTATGGCTACACCTTC
CASSLPTGGYGYTF
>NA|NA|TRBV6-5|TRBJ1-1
TGTGCCAGCAGGCCAGGGTTGAGCACTGAAGCTTTCTTT
CASRPGLSTEAFF
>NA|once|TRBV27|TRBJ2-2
TGTGCCAGCAGTCCAGCAGGGTTCACCGGGGAGCTGTTTTTT
CASSPAGFTGELFF
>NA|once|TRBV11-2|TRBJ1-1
TGTGCCACCGACGGCGGGGGAGTGAACACTGAAGCTTTCTTT
CATDGGGVNTEAFF
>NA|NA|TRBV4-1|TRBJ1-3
TGCGCCAGCAGCCAGCCTTGGAGGGGAAACACCATATATTTT
CASSQPWRGNTIYF
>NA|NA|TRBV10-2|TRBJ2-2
TGCGCCAGCAGTGTACAGGGGAACACCGGGGAGCTGTTTTTT
CASSVQGNTGELFF
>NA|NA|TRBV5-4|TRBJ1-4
TGTGCCAGCAGCTTGGGGCGGCCTAATGAAAAACTGTTTTTT
CASSLGRPNEKLFF
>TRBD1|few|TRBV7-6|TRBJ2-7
TGTGCCAGCAGCTCGCAGGGGGCCGGGTTAGGCGAGCAGTACTTC
CASSSQGAGLGEQYF
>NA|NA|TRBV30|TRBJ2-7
TGTGCCTGGAATGCAGACTACGAGCAGTACTTC
CAWNADYEQYF
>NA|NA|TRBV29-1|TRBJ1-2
TGCAGCTCCCTGGGGGGAGATGGCTACACCTTC
CSSLGGDGYTF
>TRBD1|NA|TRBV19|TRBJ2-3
TGTGCCAGTAGTGGCAGGGGGCGACCGGGGATAAAGACAGATACGCAGTATTTT
CASSGRGRPGIKTDTQYF
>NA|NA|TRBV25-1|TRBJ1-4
TGTGCCAGCAGTGCGTCCTTTGCAACTAATGAAAAACTGTTTTTT
CASSASFATNEKLFF
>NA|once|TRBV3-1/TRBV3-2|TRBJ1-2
TGTGCCAGCAGCCGGGGGGGGTATGGCTACACCTTC
CASSRGGYGYTF
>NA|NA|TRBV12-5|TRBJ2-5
TGTGCTAGTGGTCTGTCGCCAGGGCCTGTCCAAGAGACCCAGTACTTC
CASGLSPGPVQETQYF
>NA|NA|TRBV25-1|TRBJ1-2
TGTGCCAGCAGTGCCCCAGGGGCTGGTGGCTACACCTTC
CASSAPGAGGYTF
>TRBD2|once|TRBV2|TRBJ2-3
TGTGCCAGCAGTTCAGGGACTAGGACAGATACGCAGTATTTT
CASSSGTRTDTQYF
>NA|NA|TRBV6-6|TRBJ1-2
TGTGCCAGCAGTGCCATGTGGGCCGGGGGGGCGGATGGCTACACCTTC
CASSAMWAGGADGYTF
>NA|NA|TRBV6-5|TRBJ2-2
TGTGCCAGCAGTTACCCCAACGGGGAGCTGTTTTTT
CASSYPNGELFF
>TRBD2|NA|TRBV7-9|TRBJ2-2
TGTGCCAGCAGCTCCGGGGGGATGAGTTCCCCCGGGGAGCTGTTTTTT
CASSSGGMSSPGELFF
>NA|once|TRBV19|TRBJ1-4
TGTGCCAGTAGTATCGGTACAACTAATGAAAAACTGTTTTTT
CASSIGTTNEKLFF
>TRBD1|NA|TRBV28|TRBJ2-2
TGTGCCAGCAGTTCAGGGGGCGGGGAGCTGTTTTTT
CASSSGGGELFF
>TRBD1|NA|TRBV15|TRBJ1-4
TGTGCCACGACAGGGGTTAATGAAAAACTGTTTTTT
CATTGVNEKLFF
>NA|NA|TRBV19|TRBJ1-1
TGTGCCAGTAGTATAGTGCGGGGGAACACTGAAGCTTTCTTT
CASSIVRGNTEAFF
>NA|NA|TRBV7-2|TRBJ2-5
TGTGCCAGCAGCTTAGGCGGGGGCGCTCTCTTCCGGGAGACCCAGTACTTC
CASSLGGGALFRETQYF
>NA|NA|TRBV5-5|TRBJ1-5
TGTGCCAGCAGCTTACAGTCTAGCAATCAGCCCCAGCATTTT
CASSLQSSNQPQHF
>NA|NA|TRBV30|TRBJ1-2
TGTGCCTGGAGTGTTTCACATAACTATGGCTACACCTTC
CAWSVSHNYGYTF
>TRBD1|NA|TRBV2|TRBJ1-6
TGTGCCAGCAGTGATAGGACAGGGAGGAATTCACCCCTCCACTTT
CASSDRTGRNSPLHF
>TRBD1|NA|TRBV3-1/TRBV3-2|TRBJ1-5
TGTGCCAGCAGCCATGGACAGGGCTTTAGCAATCAGCCCCAGCATTTT
CASSHGQGFSNQPQHF
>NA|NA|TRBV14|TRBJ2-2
TGTGCCAGCAGCCATCACAGTAACACCGGGGAGCTGTTTTTT
CASSHHSNTGELFF
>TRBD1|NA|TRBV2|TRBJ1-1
TGTGCCAGCAGTGAGAGGACAGGGGAGGCTGAAGCTTTCTTT
CASSERTGEAEAFF
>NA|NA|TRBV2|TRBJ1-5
TGTGCCAGCAGTGACGGGACACCCAATAGCAATCAGCCCCAGCATTTT
CASSDGTPNSNQPQHF
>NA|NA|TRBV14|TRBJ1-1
TGTGCCAGTAGACGCGAAGTACCGGGGGCTGAAGCTTTCTTT
CASRREVPGAEAFF
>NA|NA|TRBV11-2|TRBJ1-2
TGTGCCAGCAGCCCATTACAAGGGAGACAATACTATGGCTACACCTTC
CASSPLQGRQYYGYTF
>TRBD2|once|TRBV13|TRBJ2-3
TGTGCCAGCAGCTTACGCTTACTACGACTCGGGGTTAAGGCGGGGGGCACAGATACGCAGTATTTT
CASSLRLLRLGVKAGGTDTQYF
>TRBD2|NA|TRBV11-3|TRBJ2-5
TGTGCCAGCAGCTTAGGTCAGGGAGGGTACCAAGAGACCCAGTACTTC
CASSLGQGGYQETQYF
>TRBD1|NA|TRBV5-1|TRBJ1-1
TGCGCCAGCAGCTACAGGGGGCGAGTAAAGAACACTGAAGCTTTCTTT
CASSYRGRVKNTEAFF
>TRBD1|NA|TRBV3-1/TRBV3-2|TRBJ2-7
TGTGCCAGCAGCCTGGGACAGGGGGCGGGGGAGCAGTACTTC
CASSLGQGAGEQYF
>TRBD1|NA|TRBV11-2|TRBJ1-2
TGTGCCAGCAGCTACGGGACAGGGAGCGGCTACACCTTC
CASSYGTGSGYTF
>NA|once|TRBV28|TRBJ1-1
TGTGCCAGCAGTTCCGGACAGCCGGGTGAAGCTTTCTTT
CASSSGQPGEAFF
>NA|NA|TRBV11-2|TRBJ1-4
TGTGCCAGCAGCTTAGGCAGGGTGGGGGAAAAACTGTTTTTT
CASSLGRVGEKLFF
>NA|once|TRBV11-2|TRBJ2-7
TGTGCCAGCAGCTTAGATGCGGGGTTCTACGAGCAGTACTTC
CASSLDAGFYEQYF
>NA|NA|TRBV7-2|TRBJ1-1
TGTGCCAGCAGCCTCGGAGGATTCGACACTGAAGCTTTCTTT
CASSLGGFDTEAFF
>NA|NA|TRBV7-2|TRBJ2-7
TGTGCCAGCAGCTTAGGCCCCGAGTATCTGTACTTC
CASSLGPEYLYF
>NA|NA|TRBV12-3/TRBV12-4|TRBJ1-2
TGTGCCAGCAGCCCGAGGCCCGGAGATAGCTACACCTTC
CASSPRPGDSYTF
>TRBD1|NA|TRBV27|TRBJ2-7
TGTGCCAGCGGCACATACAGGGGACAGCAGTACTTC
CASGTYRGQQYF
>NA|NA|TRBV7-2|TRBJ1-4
TGTGCCAGCAGAATGACAGTTGCAACTAATGAAAAACTGTTTTTT
CASRMTVATNEKLFF
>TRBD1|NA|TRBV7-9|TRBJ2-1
TGTGCCAGCAGCCAGGGGGTGGCGGCCTACAATGAGCAGTTCTTC
CASSQGVAAYNEQFF